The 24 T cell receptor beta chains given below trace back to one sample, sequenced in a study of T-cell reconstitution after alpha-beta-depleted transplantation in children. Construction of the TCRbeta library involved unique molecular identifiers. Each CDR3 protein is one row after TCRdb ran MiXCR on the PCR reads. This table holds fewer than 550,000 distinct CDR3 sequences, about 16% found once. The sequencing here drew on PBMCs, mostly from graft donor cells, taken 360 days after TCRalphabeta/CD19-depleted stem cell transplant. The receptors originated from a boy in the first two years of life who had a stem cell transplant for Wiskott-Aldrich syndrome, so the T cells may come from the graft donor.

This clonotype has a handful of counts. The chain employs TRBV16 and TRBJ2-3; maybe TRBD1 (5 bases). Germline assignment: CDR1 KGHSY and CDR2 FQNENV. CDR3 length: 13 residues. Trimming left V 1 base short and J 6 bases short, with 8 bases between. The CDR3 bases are TGTGCCAGCAGCCAATTCAGGGTGGATACGCAGTATTTT. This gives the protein CASSQFRVDTQYF.

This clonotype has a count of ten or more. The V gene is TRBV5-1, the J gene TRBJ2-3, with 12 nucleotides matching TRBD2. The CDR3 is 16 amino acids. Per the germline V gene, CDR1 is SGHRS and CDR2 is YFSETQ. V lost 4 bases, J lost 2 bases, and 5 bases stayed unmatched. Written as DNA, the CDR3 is TGCGCCAGCAGCCTAGGACTAGCGGGGAACACAGATACGCAGTATTTT. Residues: CASSLGLAGNTDTQYF.

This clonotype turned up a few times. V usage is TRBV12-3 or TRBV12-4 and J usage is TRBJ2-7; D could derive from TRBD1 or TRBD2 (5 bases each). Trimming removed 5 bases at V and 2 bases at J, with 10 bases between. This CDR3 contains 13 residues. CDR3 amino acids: CASSRDRPYEQYF. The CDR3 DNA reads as TGTGCCAGCAGTCGGGACCGCCCCTACGAGCAGTACTTC.

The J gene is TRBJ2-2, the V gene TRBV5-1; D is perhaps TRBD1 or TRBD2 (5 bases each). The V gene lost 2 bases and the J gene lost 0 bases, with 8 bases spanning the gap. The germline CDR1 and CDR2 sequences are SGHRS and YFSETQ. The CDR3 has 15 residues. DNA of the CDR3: TGCGCCAGCAGCTTCCGGGACCCGAACACCGGGGAGCTGTTTTTT. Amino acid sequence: CASSFRDPNTGELFF.

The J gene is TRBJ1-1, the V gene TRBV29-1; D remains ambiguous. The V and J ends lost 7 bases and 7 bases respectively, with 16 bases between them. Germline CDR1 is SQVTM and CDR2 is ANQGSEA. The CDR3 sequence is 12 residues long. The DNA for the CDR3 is TGCAGCGGTGTGACCCGTACCCTTGAAGCTTTCTTT. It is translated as CSGVTRTLEAFF.

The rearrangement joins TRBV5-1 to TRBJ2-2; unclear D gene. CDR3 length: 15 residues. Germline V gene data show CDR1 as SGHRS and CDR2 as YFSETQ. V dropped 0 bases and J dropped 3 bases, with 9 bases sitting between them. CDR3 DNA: TGCGCCAGCAGCTTGGCCCCCAGGTACACCGGGGAGCTGTTTTTT. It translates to CASSLAPRYTGELFF.

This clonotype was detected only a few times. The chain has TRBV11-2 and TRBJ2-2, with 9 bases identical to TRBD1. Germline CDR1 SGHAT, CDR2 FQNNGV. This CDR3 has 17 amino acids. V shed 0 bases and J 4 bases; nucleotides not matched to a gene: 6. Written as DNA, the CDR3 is TGTGCCAGCAGCTTAGAACTGGGACAGGGTACCACCGGGGAGCTGTTTTTT. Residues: CASSLELGQGTTGELFF.

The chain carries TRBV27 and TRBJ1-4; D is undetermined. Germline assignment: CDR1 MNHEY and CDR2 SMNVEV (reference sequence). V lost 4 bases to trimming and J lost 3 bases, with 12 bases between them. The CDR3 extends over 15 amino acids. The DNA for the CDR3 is TGTGCCAGCAGTTCTCAGGATTTGGCTAATGAAAAACTGTTTTTT. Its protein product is CASSSQDLANEKLFF.

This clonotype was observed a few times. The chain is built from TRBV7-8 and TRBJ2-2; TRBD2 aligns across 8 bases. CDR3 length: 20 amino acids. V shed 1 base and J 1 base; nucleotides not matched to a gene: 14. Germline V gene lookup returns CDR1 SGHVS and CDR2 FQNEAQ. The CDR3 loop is CASSLVGGGSGMRNTGELFF. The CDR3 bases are TGTGCCAGCAGCTTAGTGGGGGGCGGTAGCGGGATGAGGAACACCGGGGAGCTGTTTTTT.

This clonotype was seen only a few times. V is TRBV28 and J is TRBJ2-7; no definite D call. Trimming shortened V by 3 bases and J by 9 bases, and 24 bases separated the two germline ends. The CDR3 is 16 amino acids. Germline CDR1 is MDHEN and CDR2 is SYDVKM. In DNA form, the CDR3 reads TGTGCCAGCAGTTTTAATGACGGACCCCTAATTAAAGGGCAGTACTTC. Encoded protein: CASSFNDGPLIKGQYF.

CDR3 sequence reads: CASSQEGLAYNEQFF. CDR3 in DNA: TGCGCCAGCAGCCAAGAAGGGTTGGCCTACAATGAGCAGTTCTTC. V and J are TRBV4-3 and TRBJ2-1, with D uncertain. CDR1 is LGHNA, CDR2 YSLEER, per germline. The CDR3 is 15 residues long. V dropped 0 bases and J dropped 2 bases, with 8 bases sitting between them.

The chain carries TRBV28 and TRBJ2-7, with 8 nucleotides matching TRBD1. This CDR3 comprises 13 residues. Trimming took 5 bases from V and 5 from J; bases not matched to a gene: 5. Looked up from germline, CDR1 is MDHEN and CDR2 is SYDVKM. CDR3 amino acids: CASSQDRGHEQYF. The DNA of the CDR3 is TGTGCCAGCAGTCAAGACAGGGGCCACGAGCAGTACTTC.

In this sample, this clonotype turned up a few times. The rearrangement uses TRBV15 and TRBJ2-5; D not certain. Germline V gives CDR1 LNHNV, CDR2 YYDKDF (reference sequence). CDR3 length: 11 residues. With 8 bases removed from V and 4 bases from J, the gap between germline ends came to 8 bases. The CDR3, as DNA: TGTGCCACCTCTTTGAGAGAGACCCAGTACTTC. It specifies CATSLRETQYF.

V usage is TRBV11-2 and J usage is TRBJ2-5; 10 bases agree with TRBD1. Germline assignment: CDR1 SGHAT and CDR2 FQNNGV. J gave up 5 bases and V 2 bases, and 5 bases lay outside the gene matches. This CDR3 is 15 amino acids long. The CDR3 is CASSLWTGGVETQYF. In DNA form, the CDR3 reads TGTGCCAGCAGCTTATGGACAGGGGGGGTGGAGACCCAGTACTTC.

CDR3 loop: CASSLQGIRNSPLHF. The CDR3 nucleotides read TGTGCCAGCAGTCTACAGGGGATCAGGAATTCACCCCTCCACTTT. The chain carries TRBV12-3 or TRBV12-4 and TRBJ1-6; 7 bases line up with TRBD1. V lost 5 bases and J lost 7; bases outside the gene matches: 8. The CDR3 is made up of 15 amino acids.

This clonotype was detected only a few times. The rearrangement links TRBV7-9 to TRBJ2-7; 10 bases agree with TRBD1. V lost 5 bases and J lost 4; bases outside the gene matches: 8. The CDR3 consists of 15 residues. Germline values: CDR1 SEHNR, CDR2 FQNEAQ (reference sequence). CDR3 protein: CASSAGQGEKYEQYF. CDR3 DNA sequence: TGTGCCAGCAGCGCAGGACAGGGGGAGAAGTACGAGCAGTACTTC.

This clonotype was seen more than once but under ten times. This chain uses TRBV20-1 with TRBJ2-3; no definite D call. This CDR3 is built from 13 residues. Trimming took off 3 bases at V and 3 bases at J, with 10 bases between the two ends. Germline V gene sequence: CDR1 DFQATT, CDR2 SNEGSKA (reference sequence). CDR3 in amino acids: CSASQTGTDTQYF. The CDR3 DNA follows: TGCAGTGCTAGCCAGACCGGGACAGATACGCAGTATTTT.

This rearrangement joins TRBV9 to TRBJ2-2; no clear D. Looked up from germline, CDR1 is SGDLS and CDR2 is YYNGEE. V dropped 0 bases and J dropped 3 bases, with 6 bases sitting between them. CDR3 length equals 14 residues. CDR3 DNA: TGTGCCAGCAGCGTAGAAGGTCACACCGGGGAGCTGTTTTTT. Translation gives CASSVEGHTGELFF.

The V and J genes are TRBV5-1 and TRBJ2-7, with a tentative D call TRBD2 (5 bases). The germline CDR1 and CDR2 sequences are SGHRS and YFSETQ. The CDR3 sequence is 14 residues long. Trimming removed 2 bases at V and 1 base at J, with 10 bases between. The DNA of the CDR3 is TGCGCCAGCAGCTTTACCGGGATTTCCTACGAGCAGTACTTC. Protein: CASSFTGISYEQYF. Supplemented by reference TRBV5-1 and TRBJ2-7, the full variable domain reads KAGVTQTPRYLIKTRGQQVTLSCSPISGHRSVSWYQQTPGQGLQFLFEYFSETQRNKGNFPGRFSGRQFSNSRSEMNVSTLELGDSALYLCASSFTGISYEQYFGPGTRLTVT.

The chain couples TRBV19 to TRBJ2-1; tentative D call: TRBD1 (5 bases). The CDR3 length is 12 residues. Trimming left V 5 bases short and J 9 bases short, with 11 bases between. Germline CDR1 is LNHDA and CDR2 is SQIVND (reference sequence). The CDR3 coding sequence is TGTGCCAGTAGTGCACAGGTAAGTGAGCAGTTCTTC. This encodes CASSAQVSEQFF.

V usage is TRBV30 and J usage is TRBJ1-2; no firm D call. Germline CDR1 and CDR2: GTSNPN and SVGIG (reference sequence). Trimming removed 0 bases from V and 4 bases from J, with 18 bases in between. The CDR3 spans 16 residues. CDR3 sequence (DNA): TGTGCCTGGAGTGTACTTGGATCAAAGGACGGCTATGGCTACACCTTC. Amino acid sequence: CAWSVLGSKDGYGYTF.

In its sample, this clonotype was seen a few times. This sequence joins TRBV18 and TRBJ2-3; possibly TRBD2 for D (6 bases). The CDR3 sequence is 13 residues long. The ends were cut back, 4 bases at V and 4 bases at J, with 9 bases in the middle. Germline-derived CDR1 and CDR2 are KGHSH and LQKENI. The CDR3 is CASSLGSADTQYF. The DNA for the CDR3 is TGTGCCAGCTCACTCGGGAGCGCAGATACGCAGTATTTT.

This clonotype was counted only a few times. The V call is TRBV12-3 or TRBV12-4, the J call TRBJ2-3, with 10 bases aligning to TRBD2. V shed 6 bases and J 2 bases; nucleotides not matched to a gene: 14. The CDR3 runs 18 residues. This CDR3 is CASRLRSGTSVLTDTQYF. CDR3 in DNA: TGTGCCAGCAGACTTAGGAGCGGGACTAGCGTTCTCACAGATACGCAGTATTTT.

The CDR3 nucleotides are TGCAGTGCTAGAGATCAGGGGGTAGGTTCACCCCTCCACTTT. It encodes CSARDQGVGSPLHF. This chain connects TRBV20-1 to TRBJ1-6; TRBD1 agrees at 7 bases. The CDR3 is 14 residues long. The junction had 5 bases not matched to a gene; V was cut back by 0 bases and J by 9 bases. Germline V lookup: CDR1 DFQATT, CDR2 SNEGSKA (reference sequence).